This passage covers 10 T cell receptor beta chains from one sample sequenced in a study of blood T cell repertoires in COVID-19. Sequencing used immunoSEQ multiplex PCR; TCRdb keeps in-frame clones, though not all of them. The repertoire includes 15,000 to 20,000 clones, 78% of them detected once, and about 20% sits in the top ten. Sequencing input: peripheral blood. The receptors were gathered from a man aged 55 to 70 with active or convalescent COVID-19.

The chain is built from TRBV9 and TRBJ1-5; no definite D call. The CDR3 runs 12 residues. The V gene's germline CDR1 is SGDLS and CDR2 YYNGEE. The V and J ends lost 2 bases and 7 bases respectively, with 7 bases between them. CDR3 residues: CASSVVVQPQHF. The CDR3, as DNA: TGTGCCAGCAGCGTTGTCGTCCAGCCCCAGCATTTT. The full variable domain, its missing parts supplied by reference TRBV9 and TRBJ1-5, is DSGVTQTPKHLITATGQRVTLRCSPRSGDLSVYWYQQSLDQGLQFLIQYYNGEERAKGNILERFSAQQFPDLHSELNLSSLELGDSALYFCASSVVVQPQHFGDGTRLSIL.

DNA of the CDR3: TGTGCCAGCAGCTGGGACAGGGAAAAACTGTTTTTT. It specifies CASSWDREKLFF. The rearrangement links TRBV11-3 to TRBJ1-4; the match to TRBD1 covers 8 bases. This CDR3 region has 12 residues. The V gene end was trimmed by 4 bases and the J gene end by 8 bases; junction bases not matched to a gene: 0. Per the germline V gene, CDR1 is SGHNT and CDR2 is YENEEA.

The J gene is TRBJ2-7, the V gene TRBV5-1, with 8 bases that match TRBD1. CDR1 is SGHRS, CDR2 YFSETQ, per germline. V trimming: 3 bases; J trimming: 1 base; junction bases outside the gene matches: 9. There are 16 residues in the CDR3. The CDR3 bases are TGCGCCAGCAGCTCGTCTGGGACAGGCCTGTCCTACGAGCAGTACTTC. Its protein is CASSSSGTGLSYEQYF.

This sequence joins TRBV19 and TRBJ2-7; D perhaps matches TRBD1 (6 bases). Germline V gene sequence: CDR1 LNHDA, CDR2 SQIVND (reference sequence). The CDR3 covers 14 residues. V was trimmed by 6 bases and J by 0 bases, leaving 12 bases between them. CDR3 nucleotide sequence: TGTGCCAGTAGCAGGGGACCGAGCTCCTACGAGCAGTACTTC. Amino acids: CASSRGPSSYEQYF.

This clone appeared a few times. The DNA for the CDR3 is TGTGCCAGCAGCGTTAGCGGGAGGGAACAAGAGACCCAGTACTTC. Its protein is CASSVSGREQETQYF. V is TRBV9 and J is TRBJ2-5; TRBD2 matches at 11 bases. The junction had 2 bases not matched to a gene; V was cut back by 2 bases and J by 2 bases. This CDR3 spans 15 amino acids. Germline CDR1 reads SGDLS; CDR2 reads YYNGEE.

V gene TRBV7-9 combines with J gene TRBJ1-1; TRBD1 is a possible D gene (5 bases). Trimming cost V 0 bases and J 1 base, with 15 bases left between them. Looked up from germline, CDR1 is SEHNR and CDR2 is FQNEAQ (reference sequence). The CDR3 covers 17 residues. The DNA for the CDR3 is TGTGCCAGCAGCTTAGCCCCTTCAGGGACTCGGAACACTGAAGCTTTCTTT. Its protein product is CASSLAPSGTRNTEAFF.

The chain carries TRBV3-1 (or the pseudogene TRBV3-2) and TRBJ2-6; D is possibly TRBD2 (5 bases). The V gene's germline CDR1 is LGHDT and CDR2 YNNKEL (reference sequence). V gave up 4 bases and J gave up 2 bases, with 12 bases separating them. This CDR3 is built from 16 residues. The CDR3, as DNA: TGTGCCAGCAGCCCACCGGAGGACCCTGGGGCCAACGTCCTGACTTTC. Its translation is CASSPPEDPGANVLTF.

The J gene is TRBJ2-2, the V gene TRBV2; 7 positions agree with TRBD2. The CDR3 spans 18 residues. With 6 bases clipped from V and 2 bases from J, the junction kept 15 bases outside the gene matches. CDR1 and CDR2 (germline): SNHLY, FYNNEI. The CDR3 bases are TGTGCCAGCAGAAGATCCTTTGGGAGGGTAATCAACACCGGGGAGCTGTTTTTT. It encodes CASRRSFGRVINTGELFF.

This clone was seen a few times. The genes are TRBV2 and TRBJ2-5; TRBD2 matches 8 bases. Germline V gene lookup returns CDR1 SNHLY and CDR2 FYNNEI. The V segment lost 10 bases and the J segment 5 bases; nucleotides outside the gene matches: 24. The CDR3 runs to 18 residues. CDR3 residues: CATPPLSGSPGAGETQYF. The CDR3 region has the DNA TGTGCCACCCCCCCCCTGAGCGGGAGCCCCGGGGCGGGTGAGACCCAGTACTTC.

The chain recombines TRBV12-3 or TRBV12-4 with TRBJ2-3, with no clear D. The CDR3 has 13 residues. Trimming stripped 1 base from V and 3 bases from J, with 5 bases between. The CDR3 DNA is TGTGCCAGCAGTTTAGACGAGACAGATACGCAGTATTTT. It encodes CASSLDETDTQYF.